The 17 T cell receptor beta chains reported below all come from one sample, sequenced in a study of graft-versus-host responses after intestinal transplantation. Generated by immunoSEQ multiplex PCR, the TCRdb table keeps only in-frame clones and is missing some. The data contain more than 55,000 clones, roughly 90% of them singletons. Sample: PBMCs, taken 26 days after transplant. All receptors derive from a human patient who received an intestinal transplant, so some T cells may come from the graft donor.

The V gene is TRBV29-1, the J gene TRBJ2-1; 8 bases line up with TRBD1. This CDR3 has 12 amino acids. CDR1 is SQVTM and CDR2 is ANQGSEA in the germline V gene. Germline trimming cut 7 bases from V and 7 bases from J; bases unmatched to any gene: 6. For the CDR3, the DNA is TGCAGCGGGTGGACAGGGAGAAATGAGCAGTTCTTC. Protein sequence: CSGWTGRNEQFF.

The chain couples TRBV6-4 to TRBJ1-1; D perhaps matches TRBD1 (5 bases). The CDR3 has 13 amino acids. Germline assignment: CDR1 MRHNA and CDR2 SNTAGT. The V end was cut by 8 bases, the J end by 1 base, with 11 bases between. CDR3 protein: CASPDSPNTEAFF. DNA of the CDR3: TGTGCCAGCCCTGACAGTCCGAACACTGAAGCTTTCTTT.

The chain carries TRBV7-9 and TRBJ2-7; TRBD1 matches at 9 bases. Trimming cost V 5 bases and J 6 bases; bases outside gene matches: 14. The CDR3 is 16 residues long. CDR1 and CDR2 from the germline V gene are SEHNR and FQNEAQ (reference sequence). The CDR3: CASSATNRGPGAEQYF. Written as DNA, the CDR3 is TGTGCCAGCAGCGCAACCAACAGGGGGCCAGGGGCCGAGCAGTACTTC.

The rearrangement joins TRBV30 to TRBJ2-3, with TRBD2 identical over 10 bases. V lost 2 bases and J lost 5; bases outside the gene matches: 7. The germline gives CDR1 GTSNPN, CDR2 SVGIG (reference sequence). CDR3 length: 15 amino acids. CDR3 nucleotides: TGTGCCTGGAGTACTACTAGCGGGGAGTTAGATACGCAGTATTTT. Translated, it gives CAWSTTSGELDTQYF.

This clone was detected only a few times. The CDR3 loop is CARLTGFYGYTF. Here the CDR3 DNA reads TGTGCAAGACTAACAGGGTTTTATGGCTACACCTTC. The rearrangement joins TRBV12-2 to TRBJ1-2; the tabulated D call, TRBD1, remains unverified against the DNA. TRBV12-2 is a pseudogene locus. This CDR3 contains 12 residues.

The chain links TRBV7-8 to TRBJ2-7, with 7 bases matching TRBD2. The V segment lost 2 bases and the J segment 4 bases; nucleotides outside the gene matches: 17. Germline CDR1 reads SGHVS; CDR2 reads FQNEAQ. This CDR3 is built from 18 residues. The CDR3, as DNA: TGTGCCAGCAGCTTATACGAGCGGGGCATGGGGGAAAGGTACGAGCAGTACTTC. The encoded protein is CASSLYERGMGERYEQYF. Variable domain in full (rest from reference TRBV7-8 and TRBJ2-7): GAGVSQSPRYKVAKRGQDVALRCDPISGHVSLFWYQQALGQGPEFLTYFQNEAQLDKSGLPSDRFFAERPEGSVSTLKIQRTQQEDSAVYLCASSLYERGMGERYEQYFGPGTRLTVT.

In this sample, this clone turned up once. This chain connects TRBV6-5 to TRBJ2-2; D might be TRBD2 (6 bases). CDR1 is MNHEY and CDR2 is SVGAGI in the germline V gene. V dropped 3 bases and J dropped 3 bases, with 14 bases sitting between them. The CDR3 runs 16 residues. The CDR3: CASSYGPGEYTGELFF. The DNA of the CDR3 is TGTGCCAGCAGTTATGGACCGGGGGAGTACACCGGGGAGCTGTTTTTT.

CDR3 DNA sequence: TGTGCCAGCAGCCCAAGCGGGGAAGAGACCCAGTACTTC. Amino acid sequence: CASSPSGEETQYF. The rearrangement joins TRBV7-9 to TRBJ2-5, with 7 bases fitting TRBD2. The CDR3 length is 13 residues. V shed 5 bases and J 3 bases; nucleotides not matched to a gene: 3. Germline V gene sequence: CDR1 SEHNR, CDR2 FQNEAQ (reference sequence). The variable domain in full, with the rest retrieved from reference TRBV7-9 and TRBJ2-5, is DTGVSQNPRHKITKRGQNVTFRCDPISEHNRLYWYRQTLGQGPEFLTYFQNEAQLEKSRLLSDRFSAERPKGSFSTLEIQRTEQGDSAMYLCASSPSGEETQYFGPGTRLLVL.

V usage is TRBV19 and J usage is TRBJ2-3, with TRBD1 as a possible D gene (7 bases). This CDR3 comprises 15 residues. Looked up from germline, CDR1 is LNHDA and CDR2 is SQIVND (reference sequence). Trimming cost V 11 bases and J 2 bases, with 20 bases left between them. This CDR3 is CASNTRGDPTDTQYF. CDR3 nucleotide sequence: TGTGCCTCAAATACCAGGGGGGATCCCACAGATACGCAGTATTTT.

The chain is built from TRBV9 and TRBJ2-7, with 11 bases identical to TRBD1. V lost 2 bases, J lost 3 bases, and 7 bases stayed unmatched. Germline CDR1 SGDLS, CDR2 YYNGEE. CDR3 length: 16 amino acids. CDR3 sequence (DNA): TGTGCCAGCAGCGTGGACCGGGACAGGGGGAACTACGAGCAGTACTTC. Amino acids: CASSVDRDRGNYEQYF.

The V call is TRBV19, the J call TRBJ2-4; D possibly corresponds to TRBD1 (6 bases). Germline lookup yields CDR1 LNHDA and CDR2 SQIVND (reference sequence). The CDR3 is made up of 14 amino acids. Trimming stripped 10 bases from V and 6 bases from J, with 19 bases between. CDR3 coding DNA: TGTGCCACCAGAGAAACAGGGTTGGGAAACATTCAGTACTTC. Protein product: CATRETGLGNIQYF.

V is TRBV6-6 and J is TRBJ1-1, with a tentative D call TRBD1 (5 bases). The germline V and J ends were trimmed by 2 bases and 0 bases, with 10 bases remaining between them. CDR1 and CDR2 (germline): MNHNY, SVGAGI (reference sequence). CDR3 size: 15 residues. The CDR3 loop reads CASSYLQVMNTEAFF. CDR3 bases: TGTGCCAGCAGTTACCTACAGGTAATGAACACTGAAGCTTTCTTT.

This chain links TRBV7-9 with TRBJ1-2; tentatively, D is TRBD1 (6 bases). The CDR3 has 15 amino acids. V lost 4 bases and J lost 3, with 15 bases in between. Germline CDR1 reads SEHNR; CDR2 reads FQNEAQ (reference sequence). CDR3 in amino acids: CASSWGGSADYGYTF. The CDR3 bases are TGTGCCAGCAGCTGGGGGGGCTCGGCGGACTATGGCTACACCTTC.

This clone was observed a handful of times. J is TRBJ1-6 and V is TRBV28; 7 bases are shared with TRBD1. The CDR3 contains 10 residues. Germline V gene lookup returns CDR1 MDHEN and CDR2 SYDVKM. V shed 5 bases and J 15 bases; nucleotides not matched to a gene: 1. In DNA, the CDR3 is TGTGCCAGCAGTGGGACAGACCTCCACTTT. Translating gives CASSGTDLHF.

V and J are TRBV11-2 and TRBJ2-7; D unclear. This CDR3 comprises 12 residues. Trimming took 3 bases from V and 9 from J, leaving 12 bases between them. Germline V CDR1 and CDR2: SGHAT, FQNNGV. The CDR3 DNA reads as TGTGCCAGCAGCTTTACTCCACTTTTGCAGTACTTC. It translates to CASSFTPLLQYF.

J is TRBJ2-5 and V is TRBV18; possibly TRBD1 for D (6 bases). Germline values: CDR1 KGHSH, CDR2 LQKENI. The CDR3 spans 14 residues. Deletions cut 8 bases from V and 1 base from J, with 14 bases between. The CDR3 DNA follows: TGTGCCAGCCGTCCCCGACAGGCCCAAGAGACCCAGTACTTC. Translated, it gives CASRPRQAQETQYF.

This clone appeared a single time. The chain recombines TRBV19 with TRBJ1-4; possibly TRBD1 for D (5 bases). The CDR3 spans 15 residues. CDR1 is LNHDA, CDR2 SQIVND, per germline (reference sequence). V lost 3 bases and J lost 0, with 8 bases in between. The CDR3 spells CASSMGGATNEKLFF. CDR3 coding DNA: TGTGCCAGTAGTATGGGAGGGGCAACTAATGAAAAACTGTTTTTT.